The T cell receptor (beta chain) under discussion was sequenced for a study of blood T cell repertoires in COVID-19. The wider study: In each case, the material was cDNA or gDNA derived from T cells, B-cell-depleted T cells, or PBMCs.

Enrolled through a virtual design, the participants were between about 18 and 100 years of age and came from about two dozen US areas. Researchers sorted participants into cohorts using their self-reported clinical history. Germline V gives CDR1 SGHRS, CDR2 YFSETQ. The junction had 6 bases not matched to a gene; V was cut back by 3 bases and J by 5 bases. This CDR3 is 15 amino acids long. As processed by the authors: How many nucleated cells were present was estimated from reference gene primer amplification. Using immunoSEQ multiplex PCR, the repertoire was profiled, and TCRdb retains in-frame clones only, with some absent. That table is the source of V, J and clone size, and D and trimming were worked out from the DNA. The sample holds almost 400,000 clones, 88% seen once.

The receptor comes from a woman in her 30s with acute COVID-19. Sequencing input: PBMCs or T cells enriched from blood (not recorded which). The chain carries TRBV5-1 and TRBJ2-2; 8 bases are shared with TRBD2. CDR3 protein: CASSSEAGGTGELFF. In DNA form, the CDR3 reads TGCGCCAGCAGCTCGGAGGCGGGAGGAACCGGGGAGCTGTTTTTT.